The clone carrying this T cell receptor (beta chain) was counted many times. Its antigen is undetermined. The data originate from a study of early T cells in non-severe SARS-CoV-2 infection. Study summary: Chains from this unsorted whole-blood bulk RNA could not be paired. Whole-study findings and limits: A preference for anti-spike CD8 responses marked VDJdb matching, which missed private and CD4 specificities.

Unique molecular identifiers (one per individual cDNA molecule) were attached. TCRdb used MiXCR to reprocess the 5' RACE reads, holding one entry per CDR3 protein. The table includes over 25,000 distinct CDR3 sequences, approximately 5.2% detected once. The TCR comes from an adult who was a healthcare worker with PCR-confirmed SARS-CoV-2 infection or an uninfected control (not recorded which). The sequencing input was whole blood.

This CDR3 is CASSESPVSTDTQYF. CDR3 bases: TGCGCCAGCAGTGAGTCGCCGGTGAGCACAGATACGCAGTATTTT. This chain uses TRBV10-2 with TRBJ2-3; D call uncertain. The CDR3 extends over 15 amino acids. Germline V lookup: CDR1 WSHSY, CDR2 SAAADI. Between the trimmed V and J ends, which lost 0 bases and 0 bases, there was a span of 7 bases.